One and the same sample provided the 25 T cell receptor beta chains below, sequenced in a study of blood T cell repertoires in COVID-19. Measured with immunoSEQ multiplex PCR; TCRdb has only the in-frame clones, and not every one. The data show roughly 300,000 clones, approximately 90% seen once. The sequencing sample was made of PBMCs or T cells enriched from blood (not recorded which). The receptors derive from a woman aged 35 to 49 with acute COVID-19.

This clone was observed a handful of times. The gene calls are TRBV5-5 and TRBJ2-1; D is undetermined. V was clipped by 4 bases and J by 6 bases, with 11 bases between them. This CDR3 spans 13 amino acids. The germline gives CDR1 SGHKS, CDR2 YYEKEE (reference sequence). CDR3 sequence reads: CASSQYVSNEQFF. CDR3 coding DNA: TGTGCCAGCAGCCAGTATGTCAGCAATGAGCAGTTCTTC.

This chain connects TRBV5-1 to TRBJ2-1; 16 nucleotides agree with TRBD2. Germline CDR1 and CDR2: SGHRS and YFSETQ. Trimming at V came to 5 bases and at J to 8 bases, leaving 10 bases not matched to a gene. The CDR3 is 17 residues long. CDR3 region: CASRGGLAGGPGHEQFF. The CDR3 region has the DNA TGCGCCAGCAGAGGGGGACTAGCGGGAGGGCCGGGGCATGAGCAGTTCTTC.

The chain has TRBV18 and TRBJ2-7; 7 nucleotides agree with TRBD1. This CDR3 has 14 residues. CDR1 is KGHSH and CDR2 is LQKENI in the germline V gene. The junction had 8 bases not matched to a gene; V was cut back by 3 bases and J by 6 bases. CDR3 DNA: TGTGCCAGCTCACCCCAACAGGGGACGAGCGAGCAGTACTTC. This sequence encodes CASSPQQGTSEQYF. The whole variable domain, remainder taken from reference TRBV18 and TRBJ2-7, is NAGVMQNPRHLVRRRGQEARLRCSPMKGHSHVYWYRQLPEEGLKFMVYLQKENIIDESGMPKERFSAEFPKEGPSILRIQQVVRGDSAAYFCASSPQQGTSEQYFGPGTRLTVT.

Comments on this clone: At the DNA level, this CDR3 is encoded by other sequences in the same sample as well. V gene TRBV7-9 combines with J gene TRBJ1-3, with a possible D match to TRBD1 (6 bases). CDR3 length: 14 residues. Germline CDR1 reads SEHNR; CDR2 reads FQNEAQ (reference sequence). V lost 2 bases, J lost 1 base, and 6 bases lay in between. The CDR3 DNA follows: TGTGCCAGCAGCTTAAGGGGGTCTGGAAACACCATATATTTT. Protein product: CASSLRGSGNTIYF.

A single count supports this clone. The V and J genes are TRBV3-1 (or the pseudogene TRBV3-2) and TRBJ1-2; D might be TRBD1 (5 bases). The CDR3 consists of 12 residues. Trimming removed 2 bases at V and 8 bases at J, with 9 bases between. CDR1 is LGHDT, CDR2 YNNKEL, per germline (reference sequence). CDR3: CASSQIGEGYTF. The CDR3 DNA reads as TGTGCCAGCAGCCAAATAGGGGAAGGCTACACCTTC.

This clone appeared once. V and J are TRBV7-2 and TRBJ2-5; 13 bases map to TRBD2. The CDR3 consists of 14 residues. V shed 4 bases, J shed 7 bases, and the junction held 3 bases outside the gene matches. The germline gives CDR1 SGHTA, CDR2 FQGNSA. The CDR3 here is CASSSRLAGGTQYF. As DNA, the CDR3 is TGTGCCAGCAGCTCACGACTAGCGGGGGGGACCCAGTACTTC.

The chain is built from TRBV27 and TRBJ1-5; 12 nucleotides agree with TRBD1. The germline V gene encodes CDR1 MNHEY and CDR2 SMNVEV (reference sequence). Trimming removed 4 bases from V and 5 bases from J; junction bases left unmatched: 3. The CDR3 loop spans 15 amino acids. The CDR3 DNA follows: TGTGCCAGCAGTTGGGGGACAGGGGGCGATCAGCCCCAGCATTTT. Its protein is CASSWGTGGDQPQHF.

The chain uses TRBV5-1 and TRBJ1-5; D not resolved. V shed 4 bases and J shed 8 bases, with 16 bases lying between them. The CDR3 length is 14 residues. Germline CDR1 SGHRS, CDR2 YFSETQ. CDR3 nucleotide sequence: TGCGCCAGCAGCAGGCGGGCCGGAGAGGAGCCCCAGCATTTT. It codes for CASSRRAGEEPQHF.

In its sample, this clone was seen once. This sequence joins TRBV7-9 and TRBJ1-5; TRBD1 aligns across 9 bases. Germline V lookup: CDR1 SEHNR, CDR2 FQNEAQ (reference sequence). The CDR3 runs 14 residues. Trimming took 1 base from V and 6 from J; bases not matched to a gene: 1. CDR3 nucleotides: TGTGCCAGCAGCTTAGGACAGGGGGTTCAGCCCCAGCATTTT. This codes for CASSLGQGVQPQHF. Drawing the rest from reference TRBV7-9 and TRBJ1-5, the complete variable domain is DTGVSQNPRHKITKRGQNVTFRCDPISEHNRLYWYRQTLGQGPEFLTYFQNEAQLEKSRLLSDRFSAERPKGSFSTLEIQRTEQGDSAMYLCASSLGQGVQPQHFGDGTRLSIL.

The chain uses TRBV9 and TRBJ2-5; 7 positions match TRBD2. The CDR3 sequence is 17 residues long. Germline CDR1 is SGDLS and CDR2 is YYNGEE. The junction had 12 bases not matched to a gene; V was cut back by 3 bases and J by 1 base. CDR3 in amino acids: CASSGDGGTIPQETQYF. The CDR3 DNA follows: TGTGCCAGCAGCGGAGATGGGGGGACTATTCCCCAAGAGACCCAGTACTTC.

This clone was seen only once. V gene TRBV30 combines with J gene TRBJ1-6; the match to TRBD1 covers 8 bases. Looked up from germline, CDR1 is GTSNPN and CDR2 is SVGIG (reference sequence). This CDR3 comprises 17 residues. V lost 3 bases and J lost 11; bases outside the gene matches: 18. CDR3 nucleotides: TGTGCCTGGAGCCCAAACAGGGGGACAAGCCCCATTGCACCCCTCCACTTT. Its protein product is CAWSPNRGTSPIAPLHF. The whole variable domain, remainder taken from reference TRBV30 and TRBJ1-6, is SQTIHQWPATLVQPVGSPLSLECTVEGTSNPNLYWYRQAAGRGLQLLFYSVGIGQISSEVPQNLSASRPQDRQFILSSKKLLLSDSGFYLCAWSPNRGTSPIAPLHFGNGTRLTVT.

The chain employs TRBV21-1 and TRBJ2-7; the D call in the table, TRBD1, was not verified against the DNA. TRBV21-1 is given as a pseudogene. CDR3 length: 12 residues. The CDR3: CASSKGAEEQYF. CDR3 sequence (DNA): TGTGCCAGCAGCAAGGGGGCTGAGGAGCAGTACTTC.

The chain recombines TRBV12-3 or TRBV12-4 with TRBJ2-5; tentative D call: TRBD1 (6 bases). There are 13 residues in the CDR3. V was clipped by 4 bases and J by 5 bases, with 11 bases between them. The CDR3 loop reads CASSSYREETQYF. The CDR3 nucleotides are TGTGCCAGCAGTTCGTACAGGGAGGAGACCCAGTACTTC.

V usage is TRBV19 and J usage is TRBJ1-1; 7 bases map to TRBD1. CDR1 and CDR2 (germline): LNHDA, SQIVND (reference sequence). CDR3 size: 16 residues. The V gene end was trimmed by 4 bases and the J gene end by 0 bases; junction bases not matched to a gene: 8. CDR3 amino acids: CASSTQGRRMNTEAFF. The CDR3 region has the DNA TGTGCCAGTAGTACACAGGGGCGGCGGATGAACACTGAAGCTTTCTTT. Looking up the rest from reference TRBV19 and TRBJ1-1 gives the full variable domain: DGGITQSPKYLFRKEGQNVTLSCEQNLNHDAMYWYRQDPGQGLRLIYYSQIVNDFQKGDIAEGYSVSREKKESFPLTVTSAQKNPTAFYLCASSTQGRRMNTEAFFGQGTRLTVV.

The rearrangement uses TRBV9 and TRBJ2-5, with 8 positions matching TRBD2. The trim removed 4 bases at V and 2 bases at J, leaving 7 bases unmatched. Per the germline V gene, CDR1 is SGDLS and CDR2 is YYNGEE. This CDR3 contains 15 residues. The CDR3 loop reads CASSSAGAGQETQYF. The CDR3, as DNA: TGTGCCAGCAGCTCAGCGGGGGCTGGGCAAGAGACCCAGTACTTC.

The chain couples TRBV2 to TRBJ1-1, with 7 nucleotides matching TRBD1. This CDR3 spans 14 amino acids. Unmatched junction bases numbered 4, after V lost 5 bases and J lost 1 base. In germline, CDR1 is SNHLY, CDR2 FYNNEI. This CDR3 is CASSRRQGNTEAFF. The DNA of the CDR3 is TGTGCCAGCAGTCGACGACAGGGGAACACTGAAGCTTTCTTT.

The V and J genes are TRBV2 and TRBJ1-2, with TRBD1 identical over 9 bases. The CDR3 is made up of 18 amino acids. Germline CDR1 and CDR2: SNHLY and FYNNEI. J was trimmed by 8 bases and V by 3 bases; bases with no gene match: 19. The DNA for the CDR3 is TGTGCCAGCAGTGATGTGCCTTATAAAGGGACAGGGTCGAGAGGCTACACCTTC. Protein: CASSDVPYKGTGSRGYTF.

The count of this clone is one. The chain recombines TRBV6-2 or TRBV6-3 with TRBJ2-2, with D possibly being TRBD1 (6 bases). Looked up from germline, CDR1 is MNHEY and CDR2 is SVGEGT. There are 16 residues in the CDR3. V lost 4 bases to trimming and J lost 6 bases, with 18 bases between them. In DNA, the CDR3 is TGTGCCAGCAGTTTCGGAAACAGGGAAATCGCCGGGGAGCTGTTTTTT. Its protein is CASSFGNREIAGELFF.

The chain has TRBV9 and TRBJ2-7; 11 positions agree with TRBD2. V was pared by 0 bases and J by 3 bases, with 2 bases of the junction left unmatched. The V gene's germline CDR1 is SGDLS and CDR2 YYNGEE. The CDR3 length is 15 residues. The CDR3 nucleotides read TGTGCCAGCAGCGTAGCGACTAGCGGGATCTACGAGCAGTACTTC. Translating gives CASSVATSGIYEQYF.

This clone was seen a single time. This chain joins TRBV5-1 and TRBJ2-5, with 7 positions matching TRBD2. Germline CDR1 is SGHRS and CDR2 is YFSETQ. This CDR3 region has 17 residues. V was pared by 4 bases and J by 2 bases, with 14 bases of the junction left unmatched. CDR3 DNA sequence: TGCGCCAGCAGCCTGTCTCGGGCGGCTAGCGGTCAAGAGACCCAGTACTTC. It codes for CASSLSRAASGQETQYF.

This chain connects TRBV21-1 to TRBJ1-1; the table calls TRBD1, which could not be checked here. TRBV21-1 constitutes a pseudogene. The CDR3 is 15 amino acids. The CDR3: CASTRGQGKDTEAFF. CDR3 DNA sequence: TGTGCCAGTACCCGTGGGCAGGGAAAGGACACTGAAGCTTTCTTT.

The DNA of the CDR3 is TGTGCCAGTAGGACGGACAGCAATTGGGGGACTGAAGCTTTCTTT. It codes for CASRTDSNWGTEAFF. This chain links TRBV19 with TRBJ1-1, with D tentatively TRBD1 (6 bases). The CDR3 is made up of 15 amino acids. Germline values: CDR1 LNHDA, CDR2 SQIVND (reference sequence). The V and J ends lost 6 bases and 5 bases respectively, with 19 bases between them.

For the CDR3, the DNA is TGTGCCAGCAGTTTCGACGACAGGGACAATTCACCCCTCCACTTT. It encodes CASSFDDRDNSPLHF. V and J are TRBV27 and TRBJ1-6; TRBD1 agrees at 7 bases. This CDR3 contains 15 residues. Per germline, CDR1 MNHEY and CDR2 SMNVEV (reference sequence). V lost 3 bases and J lost 7; bases outside the gene matches: 6.

The chain carries TRBV30 and TRBJ1-4; 7 bases fit TRBD1. In germline, CDR1 is GTSNPN, CDR2 SVGIG (reference sequence). V was clipped by 5 bases and J by 8 bases; unmatched bases: 14. The CDR3 has 15 residues. The CDR3 spells CAWQRDRVGNEKLFF. The DNA for the CDR3 is TGTGCCTGGCAACGCGACAGGGTCGGAAACGAAAAACTGTTTTTT.

The J gene is TRBJ1-5, the V gene TRBV27, with 9 bases lining up with TRBD1. Germline values: CDR1 MNHEY, CDR2 SMNVEV (reference sequence). The CDR3 length is 16 residues. With 7 bases clipped from V and 1 base from J, the junction kept 8 bases outside the gene matches. Written as DNA, the CDR3 is TGTGCCAGCACCCCCCTTGGACAGGGGAGCAATCAGCCCCAGCATTTT. Translating it yields CASTPLGQGSNQPQHF.